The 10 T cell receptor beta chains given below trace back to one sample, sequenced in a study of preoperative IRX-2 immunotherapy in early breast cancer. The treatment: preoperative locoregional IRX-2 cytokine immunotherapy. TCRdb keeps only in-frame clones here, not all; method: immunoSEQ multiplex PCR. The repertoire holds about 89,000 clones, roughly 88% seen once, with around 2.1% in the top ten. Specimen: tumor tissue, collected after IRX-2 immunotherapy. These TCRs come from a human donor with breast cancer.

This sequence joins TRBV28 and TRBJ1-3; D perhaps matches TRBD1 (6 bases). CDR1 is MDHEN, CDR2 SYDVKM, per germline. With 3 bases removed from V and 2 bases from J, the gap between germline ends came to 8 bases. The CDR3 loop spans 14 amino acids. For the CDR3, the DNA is TGTGCCAGCAGTTTGGACAGTACTGGAAACACCATATATTTT. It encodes CASSLDSTGNTIYF.

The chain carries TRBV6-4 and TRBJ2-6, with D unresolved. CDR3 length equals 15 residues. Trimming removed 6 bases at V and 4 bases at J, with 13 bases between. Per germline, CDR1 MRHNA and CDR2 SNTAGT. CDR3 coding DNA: TGTGCCAGCAGCTACCGACCCCCCGGGGCCAACGTCCTGACTTTC. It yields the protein CASSYRPPGANVLTF.

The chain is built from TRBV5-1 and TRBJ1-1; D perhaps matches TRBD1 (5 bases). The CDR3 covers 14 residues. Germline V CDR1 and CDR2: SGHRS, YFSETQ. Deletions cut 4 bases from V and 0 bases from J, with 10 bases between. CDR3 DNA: TGCGCCAGCAGCCGACAGATGATGAACACTGAAGCTTTCTTT. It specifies CASSRQMMNTEAFF.

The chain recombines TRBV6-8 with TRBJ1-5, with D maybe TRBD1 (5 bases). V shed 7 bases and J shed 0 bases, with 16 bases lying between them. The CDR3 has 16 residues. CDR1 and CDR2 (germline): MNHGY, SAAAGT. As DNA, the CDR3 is TGTGCCAGCACCTCGAGATGGGGGACTAGCAATCAGCCCCAGCATTTT. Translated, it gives CASTSRWGTSNQPQHF.

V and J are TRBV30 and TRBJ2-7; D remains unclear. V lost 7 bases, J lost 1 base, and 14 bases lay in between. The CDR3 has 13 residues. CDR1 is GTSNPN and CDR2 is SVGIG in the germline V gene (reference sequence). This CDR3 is CASKAPGSYEQYF. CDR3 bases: TGTGCCTCAAAAGCCCCCGGATCCTACGAGCAGTACTTC.

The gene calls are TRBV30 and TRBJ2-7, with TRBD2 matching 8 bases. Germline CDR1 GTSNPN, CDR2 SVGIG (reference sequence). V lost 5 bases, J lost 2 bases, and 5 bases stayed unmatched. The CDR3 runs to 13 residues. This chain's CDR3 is CAWSGRGAYEQYF. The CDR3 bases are TGTGCCTGGTCCGGGAGGGGGGCCTACGAGCAGTACTTC.

The CDR3 DNA follows: TGTGCGAGTTCGGGACAGGGGGCGCATCAGACCCAGTACTTC. Its protein product is CASSGQGAHQTQYF. The chain joins TRBV19 to TRBJ2-5, with 12 bases aligning to TRBD1. The germline V gene has CDR1 LNHDA and CDR2 SQIVND (reference sequence). This CDR3 region has 14 residues.

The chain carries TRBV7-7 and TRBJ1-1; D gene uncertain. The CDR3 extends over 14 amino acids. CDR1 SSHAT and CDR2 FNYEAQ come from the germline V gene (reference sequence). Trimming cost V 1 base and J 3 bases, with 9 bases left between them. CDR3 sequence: CASSLGQVDTEAFF. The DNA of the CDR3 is TGTGCCAGCAGCTTAGGGCAGGTGGACACTGAAGCTTTCTTT.

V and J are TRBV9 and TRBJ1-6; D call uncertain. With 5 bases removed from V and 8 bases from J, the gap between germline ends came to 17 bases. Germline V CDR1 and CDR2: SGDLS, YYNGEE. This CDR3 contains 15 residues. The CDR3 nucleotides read TGTGCCAGCAGTGCTAGGGTAGTCTTTGATTCACCCCTCCACTTT. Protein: CASSARVVFDSPLHF.

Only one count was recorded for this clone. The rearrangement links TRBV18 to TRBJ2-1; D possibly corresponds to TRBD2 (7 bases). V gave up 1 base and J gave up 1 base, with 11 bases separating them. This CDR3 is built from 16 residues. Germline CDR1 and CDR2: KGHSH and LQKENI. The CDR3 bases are TGTGCCAGCTCACCACGGGGGGGGGCTTCCTACAATGAGCAGTTCTTC. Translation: CASSPRGGASYNEQFF.